The clone carrying this TCR beta chain was seen a few times. TCRdb reprocessed the RT-PCR reads via MiXCR and lists one record per CDR3 protein. There are roughly 880,000 distinct CDR3 sequences in the sample; approximately 18% occur only once, and 5% to 7.5% lies in the top ten. The data were obtained in a study of patients and donors after allogeneic stem cell transplantation. Germline assignment: CDR1 SGHDT and CDR2 YYEEEE. Deletions cut 4 bases from V and 4 bases from J, with 18 bases between. The CDR3 contains 15 residues. This TCR was sampled from a human donor who was either an allogeneic HSCT recipient or a stem cell or donor lymphocyte infusion donor (not recorded which). It is not recorded whose cells these are; they may come from a transplant donor. The sequenced sample consisted of blood, either unsorted or a sorted T cell fraction (not recorded which). The chain links TRBV5-6 to TRBJ2-7; D unclear. The chain's CDR3 is CASSPYTPKEYEQYF. For the CDR3, the DNA is TGTGCCAGCAGCCCGTATACCCCCAAAGAATACGAGCAGTACTTC.